This T cell receptor beta chain was identified during a study of blood T cell repertoires in COVID-19. As for the study in general: The cDNA or gDNA used as material had been derived from T cells, B-cell-depleted T cells, or PBMCs.

In the source study's methods: Amplification with reference gene primers provided the estimates of nucleated cell counts. TCRdb keeps only in-frame clones here, not all; method: immunoSEQ multiplex PCR. From that table come the V and J calls and clone size; the DNA was used to work out D and trimming. The table lists approximately 380,000 clones, 85% of them singletons. Notes on this clone: Other DNA sequences of this sample code for an identical CDR3.

The CDR3 has 15 amino acids. J was trimmed by 2 bases and V by 0 bases; bases with no gene match: 1. Germline CDR1 is LGHNT and CDR2 is FRNRAP. This receptor was taken from a woman between 18 and 29 years old with acute or convalescent COVID-19. The rearrangement joins TRBV12-5 to TRBJ1-1; TRBD1 aligns across 9 bases. The sequencing input was peripheral blood. CDR3 amino acids: CASGLVQGANTEAFF. DNA of the CDR3: TGTGCTAGTGGTTTGGTACAGGGGGCAAACACTGAAGCTTTCTTT.